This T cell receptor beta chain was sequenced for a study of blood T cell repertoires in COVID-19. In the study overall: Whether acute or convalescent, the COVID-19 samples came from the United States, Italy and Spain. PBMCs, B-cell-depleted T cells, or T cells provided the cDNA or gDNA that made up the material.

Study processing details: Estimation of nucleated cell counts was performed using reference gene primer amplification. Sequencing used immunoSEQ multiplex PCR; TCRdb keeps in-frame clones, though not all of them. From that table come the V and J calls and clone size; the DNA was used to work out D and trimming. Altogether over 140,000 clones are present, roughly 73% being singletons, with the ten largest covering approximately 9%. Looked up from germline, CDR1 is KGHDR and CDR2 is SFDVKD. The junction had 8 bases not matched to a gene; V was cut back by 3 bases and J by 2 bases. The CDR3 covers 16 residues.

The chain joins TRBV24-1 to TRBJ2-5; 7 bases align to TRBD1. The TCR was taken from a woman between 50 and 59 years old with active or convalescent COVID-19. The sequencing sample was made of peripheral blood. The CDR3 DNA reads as TGTGCCACCAGTGATCCCCTAGGGGGCCTACAAGAGACCCAGTACTTC. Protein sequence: CATSDPLGGLQETQYF.